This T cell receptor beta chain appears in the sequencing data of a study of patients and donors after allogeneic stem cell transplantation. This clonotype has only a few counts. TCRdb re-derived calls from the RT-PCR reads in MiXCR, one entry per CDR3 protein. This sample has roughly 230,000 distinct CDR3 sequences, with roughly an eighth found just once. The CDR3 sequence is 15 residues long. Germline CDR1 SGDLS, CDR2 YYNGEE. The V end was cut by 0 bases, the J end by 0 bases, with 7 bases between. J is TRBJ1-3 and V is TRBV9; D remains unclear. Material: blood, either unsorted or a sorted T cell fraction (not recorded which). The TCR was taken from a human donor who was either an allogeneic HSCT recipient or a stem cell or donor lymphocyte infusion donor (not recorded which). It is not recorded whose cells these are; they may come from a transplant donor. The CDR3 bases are TGTGCCAGCAGCGTAGATGCCTTCTCTGGAAACACCATATATTTT. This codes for CASSVDAFSGNTIYF.